A selection of T cell receptor beta chains follows, all from one sample in a study of CD8 T cells in ankylosing spondylitis. MiXCR, run by TCRdb on the 5' RACE reads, gives a single entry per CDR3 protein. There are 40,000 or so distinct CDR3 sequences in the sample; less than 4% occur only once, and 2.5% to 3% lies in the top ten. Sample: blood, either unsorted or a sorted T cell fraction (not recorded which). All receptors come from a male donor with ankylosing spondylitis or in good health (not recorded which). CDR3s include the opening cysteine and the closing phenylalanine or tryptophan. A D gene is named only where the DNA matches it firmly. A row's size may be missing; if present it is once, few, many or a size class.

J | D | size | V | CDR3 | DNA
TRBJ2-1 | TRBD2 | many | TRBV9 | CASSVLSGGVSSYNEQFF | TGTGCCAGCAGCGTTCTTAGCGGGGGGGTAAGCTCCTACAATGAGCAGTTCTTC
TRBJ2-3 | TRBD2 | few | TRBV9 | CASSQGVAGATDTQYF | TGTGCCAGCAGCCAGGGAGTAGCGGGAGCCACAGATACGCAGTATTTT
TRBJ1-5 | . | many | TRBV9 | CASSVDPTGNQPQHF | TGTGCCAGCAGCGTAGACCCCACGGGCAATCAGCCCCAGCATTTT
TRBJ2-3 | . | many | TRBV9 | CASSLRPDTQYF | TGTGCCAGCAGCCTTCGTCCGGATACGCAGTATTTT
TRBJ2-5 | . | many | TRBV9 | CASSAGTFSGQETQYF | TGTGCCAGCAGCGCTGGGACCTTTAGCGGCCAAGAGACCCAGTACTTC
TRBJ2-3 | TRBD2 | many | TRBV9 | CASSVRASGGPTSTDTQYF | TGTGCCAGCAGCGTAAGGGCTAGCGGGGGGCCCACTAGCACAGATACGCAGTATTTT
TRBJ2-3 | TRBD2 | many | TRBV9 | CASSRGASGSGDTQYF | TGTGCCAGCAGCAGAGGGGCCAGCGGGAGCGGAGATACGCAGTATTTT
TRBJ2-3 | . | . | TRBV9 | CASSVDVRQTTQYF | TGTGCCAGCAGCGTAGATGTTCGGCAAACTACGCAGTATTTT
TRBJ2-1 | TRBD1 | many | TRBV9 | CASSVTGVGNEQFF | TGTGCCAGCAGCGTAACAGGGGTAGGAAATGAGCAGTTCTTC
TRBJ2-5 | TRBD2 | many | TRBV9 | CASSVSAGRETQYF | TGTGCCAGCAGCGTTTCAGCGGGGAGGGAGACCCAGTACTTC
TRBJ2-1 | . | many | TRBV9 | CASSQRLNEQFF | TGTGCCAGCAGCCAACGCTTGAATGAGCAGTTCTTC
TRBJ2-5 | . | many | TRBV9 | CASSVTGETQYF | TGTGCCAGCAGCGTAACAGGGGAGACCCAGTACTTC
TRBJ2-1 | TRBD2 | many | TRBV9 | CASSFGLAAAYNEQFF | TGTGCCAGCAGCTTCGGACTAGCGGCCGCCTACAATGAGCAGTTCTTC
TRBJ2-3 | . | many | TRBV9 | CASSVGIANSYTDTQYF | TGTGCCAGCAGCGTAGGGATTGCAAACTCCTACACAGATACGCAGTATTTT
TRBJ2-3 | TRBD2 | many | TRBV9 | CASSVLSGATDTQYF | TGTGCCAGCAGCGTACTTAGCGGGGCCACAGATACGCAGTATTTT
TRBJ2-1 | . | many | TRBV9 | CASSVADRPRSNEQFF | TGTGCCAGCAGCGTAGCAGACCGCCCCCGGTCCAATGAGCAGTTCTTC
TRBJ2-5 | . | medium-sized | TRBV9 | CASSVGTVGETQYF | TGTGCCAGCAGCGTAGGGACAGTGGGAGAGACCCAGTACTTC
TRBJ1-5 | . | medium-sized | TRBV9 | CASSVRGENQPQHF | TGTGCCAGCAGCGTACGAGGGGAAAATCAGCCCCAGCATTTT
TRBJ2-1 | TRBD1 | many | TRBV9 | CASSVGGRGRGYEQFF | TGTGCCAGCAGCGTAGGAGGCAGGGGGCGCGGCTATGAGCAGTTCTTC
TRBJ2-2 | TRBD2 | many | TRBV9 | CASSMGLDLTGELFF | TGTGCCAGCAGCATGGGACTAGATCTTACCGGGGAGCTGTTTTTT
TRBJ1-2 | . | many | TRBV9 | CASSRSTGGTNYGYTF | TGTGCCAGCAGCCGTAGTACAGGAGGCACTAACTATGGCTACACCTTC
TRBJ1-2 | . | many | TRBV9 | CASSVARGSYGYTF | TGTGCCAGCAGCGTAGCGAGAGGGTCGTATGGCTACACCTTC